These T cell receptor beta chains were read from a single sample in a study of blood T cell repertoires in COVID-19. Profiling relied on immunoSEQ multiplex PCR, and the TCRdb table lists in-frame clones only, not all of them. The repertoire holds approximately 240,000 clones, with roughly 87% as singletons. The sequenced material came from PBMCs or T cells enriched from blood (not recorded which). The receptors here all came from a woman in her 30s with acute COVID-19. CDR3s include the opening cysteine and the closing phenylalanine or tryptophan. Not all rows give a size; the values are once, few, many and, for expanded clones, a class.

clone size	V gene	CDR3 length	J gene	CDR3 protein
.	TRBV7-8	15	TRBJ1-5	CASSLAGDLNQPQHF
once	TRBV28	12	TRBJ1-2	CASSSGVYGYTF
.	TRBV4-1	18	TRBJ2-5	CASRPDDSSGGLQETQYF
.	TRBV7-9	13	TRBJ1-2	CASSEQGINGYTF
.	TRBV6-5	16	TRBJ1-2	CASSYSDDRERYGYTF
.	TRBV28	14	TRBJ1-5	CASGGTVLNQPQHF
.	TRBV28	13	TRBJ2-7	CASNPTGTYEQYF
.	TRBV10-3	14	TRBJ2-1	CATTGLGVYNEQFF
.	TRBV28	13	TRBJ2-7	CASTPGQAYEQYF
once	TRBV19	15	TRBJ2-1	CASRVDRASYNEQFF
.	TRBV9	13	TRBJ2-2	CASSLRYAGELFF
.	TRBV9	14	TRBJ2-7	CASSAGLAEYEQYF
.	TRBV7-9	14	TRBJ1-6	CASSLTTGDSPLHF
few	TRBV3-1/TRBV3-2	16	TRBJ2-2	CASSQGAGANTGELFF
.	TRBV18	15	TRBJ1-4	CASSPRTGKNEKLFF
.	TRBV10-3	17	TRBJ1-1	CAISEARSQGRNTEAFF
.	TRBV14	14	TRBJ1-1	CASSQSGWGGSTFF
.	TRBV7-6	16	TRBJ2-3	CASSLNAGVATDTQYF
.	TRBV12-3/TRBV12-4	13	TRBJ1-4	CASSKGGDEKLFF
.	TRBV7-2	15	TRBJ1-2	CASSESRTEGHGYTF
.	TRBV3-1/TRBV3-2	15	TRBJ1-3	CASSQGAGPGNTIYF
once	TRBV25-1	15	TRBJ2-1	CASSVGLAGSNEQFF
.	TRBV7-3	13	TRBJ1-5	CASSLQADQPQHF
once	TRBV6-2/TRBV6-3	14	TRBJ1-4	CASSDTGGGEKLFF
.	TRBV19	15	TRBJ1-5	CATNGRTDSNQPQHF
.	TRBV5-4	14	TRBJ2-7	CASSFGGSAYEQYF
.	TRBV11-3	17	TRBJ2-5	CASSGGTSGSLQETQYF
.	TRBV28	16	TRBJ1-3	CASRRPGTGGRDTIYF
.	TRBV2	15	TRBJ1-2	CASSPGSKGYYGYTF
.	TRBV6-5	13	TRBJ2-5	CASRAGTGETQYF
.	TRBV28	13	TRBJ2-1	CASSPGTINEQFF
.	TRBV27	13	TRBJ2-5	CASSLAHPGTQYF
few	TRBV7-3	14	TRBJ2-2	CASSLDSNTGELFF
.	TRBV27	17	TRBJ2-4	CASSLLDPDPAKNIQYF
once	TRBV7-6	12	TRBJ1-2	CASSSGGGGYTF
.	TRBV10-3	14	TRBJ1-2	CAISTGQGNYGYTF
.	TRBV7-6	16	TRBJ1-5	CASSLMPGGQNQPQHF